This T cell receptor beta chain was retrieved from a study of CD8+ T cells in alopecia areata. Study observations and caveats: Between patients, shared TCR sequences were less clear than in mice. This was possibly due in part to HLA diversity in the patient population. Lesional scalp, notably in alopecia totalis/universalis, had clonality above that of normal scalp.

This CDR3 is 12 amino acids long. The germline V gene has CDR1 MNHEY and CDR2 SMNVEV (reference sequence). Trimming removed 3 bases at V and 7 bases at J, with 7 bases between. As for this clone: Its target is not known.

Sequencing used cDNA as its template, made by extracting RNA and reverse transcribing it. Here immunoSEQ multiplex PCR was the method, and the copy in TCRdb shows in-frame clones only, minus some. This sample has about 110,000 clones, with approximately 59% found just once. This chain uses TRBV27 with TRBJ2-1, with D unresolved. The clonotype was recovered from a human donor in good health. What was sequenced was CD8+ T cells sorted from blood. The CDR3 loop is CASSFFGNEQFF. Here the CDR3 DNA reads TGTGCCAGCAGTTTCTTCGGTAATGAGCAGTTCTTC.